The 13 T cell receptor beta chains below all came from one sample that was sequenced in a study of control samples from healthy donors and cancer patients. The repertoire was sequenced with immunoSEQ multiplex PCR; TCRdb's copy has only in-frame clones and lacks some. Of around 95,000 clones detected, more than 85% appear once; the ten largest clones hold about 20%. Sample: blood. These TCRs come from a woman aged 50 to 60 in good health.

V gene TRBV7-9 combines with J gene TRBJ2-4; D call uncertain. This CDR3 contains 15 residues. Germline V gene lookup returns CDR1 SEHNR and CDR2 FQNEAQ (reference sequence). The V and J ends lost 5 bases and 6 bases respectively, with 17 bases between them. The CDR3 protein is CASSPGVGDLNIQYF. The CDR3 nucleotides read TGTGCCAGCAGCCCGGGCGTTGGGGATTTAAACATTCAGTACTTC.

This clone was seen only once. The chain recombines TRBV5-1 with TRBJ2-2; 9 positions agree with TRBD1. V lost 4 bases to trimming and J lost 1 base; unmatched junction nucleotides: 8. CDR1 is SGHRS, CDR2 YFSETQ, per germline. CDR3 length: 17 amino acids. The CDR3 region is CASSPAPGQGNTGELFF. DNA for the CDR3: TGCGCCAGCAGCCCAGCCCCGGGACAGGGGAACACCGGGGAGCTGTTTTTT.

This sequence joins TRBV6-1 and TRBJ2-1; D might be TRBD1 or TRBD2, each matching 5 bases. This CDR3 is built from 11 residues. The V gene lost 2 bases and the J gene lost 14 bases, with 10 bases spanning the gap. CDR1 and CDR2 from the germline V gene are MNHNS and SASEGT. CDR3 loop: CASSERDREFF. CDR3 nucleotides: TGTGCCAGCAGTGAACGGGACCGAGAGTTCTTC.

The chain recombines TRBV5-1 with TRBJ2-1; no reliable D call. V was shortened by 3 bases and J by 0 bases, with 22 bases between the two germline ends. The germline V gene encodes CDR1 SGHRS and CDR2 YFSETQ. The CDR3 sequence is 19 residues long. The CDR3 loop reads CASSYDWEDHQSSYNEQFF. The CDR3 region has the DNA TGCGCCAGCAGCTACGACTGGGAAGATCACCAGAGCTCCTACAATGAGCAGTTCTTC.

The J gene is TRBJ2-3, the V gene TRBV5-1; 12 positions agree with TRBD2. The trim removed 7 bases at V and 7 bases at J, leaving 7 bases unmatched. This CDR3 has 14 residues. CDR1 and CDR2 (germline): SGHRS, YFSETQ. DNA of the CDR3: TGCGCCAGCGCTGTCGGGACTAGCGGGTATACGCAGTATTTT. Protein product: CASAVGTSGYTQYF. The variable domain in full, with the rest retrieved from reference TRBV5-1 and TRBJ2-3, is KAGVTQTPRYLIKTRGQQVTLSCSPISGHRSVSWYQQTPGQGLQFLFEYFSETQRNKGNFPGRFSGRQFSNSRSEMNVSTLELGDSALYLCASAVGTSGYTQYFGPGTRLTVL.

The V call is TRBV6-6, the J call TRBJ1-1; D is possibly TRBD1 (5 bases). The CDR3 is 14 residues long. Germline V gives CDR1 MNHNY, CDR2 SVGAGI (reference sequence). Trimming pared 2 bases from V and 1 base from J, leaving 8 bases between. The CDR3 protein is CASSYGAPNTEAFF. The DNA of the CDR3 is TGTGCCAGCAGTTACGGGGCCCCGAACACTGAAGCTTTCTTT.

This clone came up once. The rearrangement uses TRBV6-2 or TRBV6-3 and TRBJ2-2; 15 bases are a match to TRBD2. In germline, CDR1 is MNHEY, CDR2 SVGEGT. The length of the CDR3 is 16 residues. J gave up 7 bases and V 5 bases, and 5 bases lay outside the gene matches. The CDR3 protein is CASSQGTSGRFGELFF. The CDR3 DNA sequence: TGTGCCAGCAGTCAGGGGACTAGCGGGAGGTTCGGGGAGCTGTTTTTT.

The chain couples TRBV19 to TRBJ2-7, with TRBD1 matching over 7 bases. This CDR3 region has 14 residues. CDR1 LNHDA and CDR2 SQIVND come from the germline V gene (reference sequence). V was pared by 6 bases and J by 0 bases, with 5 bases of the junction left unmatched. CDR3 in DNA: TGTGCCAGTAGAGTGACAGGGTCCTCCTACGAGCAGTACTTC. As protein: CASRVTGSSYEQYF.

Only one count was recorded for this clone. This chain joins TRBV29-1 and TRBJ2-7; D uncertain. The CDR3 length is 12 residues. Germline assignment: CDR1 SQVTM and CDR2 ANQGSEA. The V and J ends lost 3 bases and 0 bases respectively, with 6 bases between them. CDR3 DNA: TGCAGCGTTGAGATCAACTCCTACGAGCAGTACTTC. This sequence encodes CSVEINSYEQYF.

V and J are TRBV4-3 and TRBJ1-4, with a tentative D call TRBD1 (5 bases). The CDR3 length is 15 residues. Germline CDR1 LGHNA, CDR2 YSLEER. Trimming cost V 4 bases and J 5 bases, with 14 bases left between them. The CDR3 nucleotides read TGCGCCAGCAGCCCCAAGACAGATTTAAATGAAAAACTGTTTTTT. Translation: CASSPKTDLNEKLFF.

The chain has TRBV4-2 and TRBJ1-5, with 10 bases matching TRBD1. The CDR3 is 15 amino acids. With V trimmed by 4 bases and J by 6 bases, 6 bases remained unmatched. Germline V gene data show CDR1 as LGHNA and CDR2 as YNFKEQ. CDR3 sequence: CASSPLGTGVQPQHF. The CDR3 nucleotides read TGTGCCAGCAGCCCGCTTGGGACAGGGGTTCAGCCCCAGCATTTT.

The chain couples TRBV5-1 to TRBJ1-6, with 8 bases identical to TRBD1. The length of the CDR3 is 15 residues. V shed 4 bases and J 7 bases; nucleotides not matched to a gene: 7. In germline, CDR1 is SGHRS, CDR2 YFSETQ. CDR3 DNA: TGCGCCAGCAGCCAAAGGACAGGGCAAAATTCACCCCTCCACTTT. Protein sequence: CASSQRTGQNSPLHF.

The genes are TRBV5-4 and TRBJ2-1; D might be TRBD2 (6 bases). Per germline, CDR1 SGHNT and CDR2 YYREEE (reference sequence). V lost 1 base and J lost 4, with 12 bases in between. The CDR3 consists of 15 residues. In DNA form, the CDR3 reads TGTGCCAGCAGCTTGTGGGGTAGCGGATACAATGAGCAGTTCTTC. The encoded protein is CASSLWGSGYNEQFF.